Below are 26 T cell receptor beta chains sequenced from a single sample in a study of T cells in Graves' hyperthyroidism and ophthalmopathy. The TCR beta CDR3 regions underwent amplification using RNA transcripts as the source. In the first-round RT-PCR of the TCR CDR3, the HTBI primer set was used. TCRdb called the multiplex PCR reads again in MiXCR, with one record for every CDR3 protein. The table lists about 420,000 distinct CDR3 sequences, roughly an eighth of them singletons. The sample was blood. These receptors originate from a woman under 30 with Graves' hyperthyroidism.

There are many counts of this clonotype. CDR3 nucleotide sequence: TGTGCCAGCTCACCTGGCAAAAGCGGGAAGACCCAGTACTTC. Translating it yields CASSPGKSGKTQYF. The rearrangement links TRBV18 to TRBJ2-5; 7 nucleotides align to TRBD2. The V and J ends lost 3 bases and 6 bases, in that order; junction bases with no gene match: 7. This CDR3 has 14 amino acids. Germline V CDR1 and CDR2: KGHSH, LQKENI.

This clonotype was observed a handful of times. J is TRBJ2-4 and V is TRBV27, with 8 bases aligning to TRBD1. The germline CDR1 and CDR2 sequences are MNHEY and SMNVEV (reference sequence). Trimming at V came to 6 bases and at J to 9 bases, leaving 10 bases not matched to a gene. The CDR3 is made up of 14 amino acids. CDR3 coding DNA: TGTGCCAGCAGCTTCGGACAGGGTGTCGGCATTCAGTACTTC. Protein product: CASSFGQGVGIQYF.

Ten or more counts support this clonotype. The CDR3 region is CAWSVTGWDNNEQFF. CDR3 bases: TGTGCCTGGAGTGTGACGGGATGGGATAACAATGAGCAGTTCTTC. This sequence joins TRBV30 and TRBJ2-1; D perhaps matches TRBD2 (5 bases). The length of the CDR3 is 15 residues. V was clipped by 0 bases and J by 5 bases, with 14 bases between them. Germline values: CDR1 GTSNPN, CDR2 SVGIG (reference sequence).

This clonotype was seen repeatedly, ten times or more. The chain carries TRBV6-1 and TRBJ1-2; weak D call: TRBD1 (5 bases). Trimming removed 8 bases from V and 8 bases from J, with 21 bases in between. CDR3 length: 14 amino acids. Germline CDR1 is MNHNS and CDR2 is SASEGT. The CDR3 protein is CASRRDFSVGGYTF. CDR3 nucleotides: TGTGCCAGCCGTCGGGACTTCTCCGTGGGCGGCTACACCTTC.

This clonotype was seen a handful of times. V gene TRBV4-1 combines with J gene TRBJ2-7, with TRBD1 identical over 10 bases. CDR3 length: 16 residues. CDR1 MGHRA and CDR2 YSYEKL come from the germline V gene. V shed 0 bases, J shed 1 base, and the junction held 3 bases outside the gene matches. The CDR3 bases are TGCGCCAGCAGCCAAGAAGACAGGGGGCCTTCCTACGAGCAGTACTTC. Translating gives CASSQEDRGPSYEQYF.

This clonotype was recorded at least ten times. The V gene is TRBV19, the J gene TRBJ1-1; possibly TRBD1 for D (5 bases). Germline CDR1 and CDR2: LNHDA and SQIVND (reference sequence). The V gene lost 5 bases and the J gene lost 7 bases, with 11 bases spanning the gap. This CDR3 region has 12 residues. CDR3 in DNA: TGTGCCAGTAGTGTCCAGGGCGGTGAAGCTTTCTTT. This translates into CASSVQGGEAFF.

Only a few counts were recorded for this clonotype. The DNA of the CDR3 is TGTGCCAGCAGACCGGACAGGGGGCTGAACGAGCAGTACTTC. Protein: CASRPDRGLNEQYF. This chain uses TRBV6-1 with TRBJ2-7; 11 bases line up with TRBD1. Germline CDR1 is MNHNS and CDR2 is SASEGT. The CDR3 runs to 14 residues. The trim removed 6 bases at V and 5 bases at J, leaving 6 bases unmatched.

CDR3 DNA sequence: TGTGCCAGCAGCGATCGGGCGAATAGGGGAAACACCATATATTTT. Protein sequence: CASSDRANRGNTIYF. The gene calls are TRBV7-9 and TRBJ1-3; no reliable D call. Germline V gene sequence: CDR1 SEHNR, CDR2 FQNEAQ (reference sequence). There are 15 residues in the CDR3. Deletions cut 5 bases from V and 4 bases from J, with 15 bases between. Combining the CDR3 with reference TRBV7-9 and TRBJ1-3 gives the whole variable domain DTGVSQNPRHKITKRGQNVTFRCDPISEHNRLYWYRQTLGQGPEFLTYFQNEAQLEKSRLLSDRFSAERPKGSFSTLEIQRTEQGDSAMYLCASSDRANRGNTIYFGEGSWLTVV.

This clonotype was seen many times. The rearrangement joins TRBV5-4 to TRBJ2-5; D is possibly TRBD2 (6 bases). V lost 2 bases and J lost 5, with 10 bases in between. In germline, CDR1 is SGHNT, CDR2 YYREEE (reference sequence). This CDR3 is 13 amino acids long. CDR3 residues: CASSFGGWETQYF. CDR3 DNA sequence: TGTGCCAGCAGCTTTGGAGGGTGGGAGACCCAGTACTTC.

The chain carries TRBV18 and TRBJ1-2, with a weak D call TRBD1 (6 bases). Germline assignment: CDR1 KGHSH and CDR2 LQKENI. The germline V and J ends were trimmed by 2 bases and 0 bases, with 10 bases remaining between them. The CDR3 sequence is 15 residues long. For the CDR3, the DNA is TGTGCCAGCTCACCAATGCCAGGGGCTAACTATGGCTACACCTTC. Its translation: CASSPMPGANYGYTF.

The chain is built from TRBV9 and TRBJ1-5, with a weak D call TRBD1 (5 bases). V was pared by 0 bases and J by 2 bases, with 9 bases between. The CDR3 covers 15 residues. The germline CDR1 and CDR2 sequences are SGDLS and YYNGEE. The CDR3 reads CASSVGGGGNQPQHF. CDR3 nucleotides: TGTGCCAGCAGCGTAGGGGGGGGAGGCAATCAGCCCCAGCATTTT.

This clonotype has only a few counts. The chain employs TRBV6-1 and TRBJ1-2; 8 bases line up with TRBD1. V lost 3 bases to trimming and J lost 7 bases; unmatched junction nucleotides: 7. CDR1 and CDR2 (germline): MNHNS, SASEGT. The CDR3 runs to 14 residues. The DNA of the CDR3 is TGTGCCAGCAGTGATCAGGGGGCGCGGAGTGGCTACACCTTC. Protein product: CASSDQGARSGYTF.

The rearrangement links TRBV14 to TRBJ2-7; D tentatively fits TRBD1 or TRBD2 (5 bases each). Trimming removed 0 bases from V and 10 bases from J, with 22 bases in between. Germline V gene lookup returns CDR1 SGHDN and CDR2 FVKESK. The CDR3 is made up of 16 amino acids. In nucleotides, the CDR3 is TGTGCCAGCAGCCAAGATCGGGACCCCACTCCTACGAAACAGTACTTC. Translation: CASSQDRDPTPTKQYF.

This clonotype was seen only a few times. The chain couples TRBV5-1 to TRBJ2-1; D gene ambiguous. Germline CDR1 SGHRS, CDR2 YFSETQ. Trimming removed 6 bases from V and 7 bases from J, with 14 bases in between. The CDR3 consists of 13 residues. The CDR3: CASTTTLTNEQFF. The CDR3 region has the DNA TGCGCCAGCACGACGACTCTTACAAATGAGCAGTTCTTC.

This clonotype was found many times. The V gene is TRBV6-1, the J gene TRBJ1-1; 7 bases align to TRBD1. The trim removed 3 bases at V and 2 bases at J, leaving 12 bases unmatched. The CDR3 sequence is 17 residues long. Per the germline V gene, CDR1 is MNHNS and CDR2 is SASEGT. In DNA, the CDR3 is TGTGCCAGCAGTGACTATGCGACAGGGCTCTTAAACACTGAAGCTTTCTTT. Its protein is CASSDYATGLLNTEAFF.

This clonotype was observed many times. The chain is built from TRBV30 and TRBJ1-3; 9 bases fit TRBD1. This CDR3 has 16 residues. Germline trimming cut 4 bases from V and 4 bases from J; bases unmatched to any gene: 11. Germline V gene data show CDR1 as GTSNPN and CDR2 as SVGIG (reference sequence). The CDR3 DNA is TGTGCCTGGATTCCCGAACAGGGGGCCTCGGGAAACACCATATATTTT. This sequence encodes CAWIPEQGASGNTIYF. Looking up the rest from reference TRBV30 and TRBJ1-3 gives the full variable domain: SQTIHQWPATLVQPVGSPLSLECTVEGTSNPNLYWYRQAAGRGLQLLFYSVGIGQISSEVPQNLSASRPQDRQFILSSKKLLLSDSGFYLCAWIPEQGASGNTIYFGEGSWLTVV.

A note on this clonotype: The junction departs from germline at one end; a sequencing error may be responsible. This chain uses TRBV28 with TRBJ2-7; a weak D match, TRBD2 (5 bases). The CDR3 totals 13 residues. Germline CDR1 reads MDHEN; CDR2 reads SYDVKM. The CDR3 sequence is CASSSPDTLRADF. Here the CDR3 DNA reads TGTGCCAGCAGTTCCCCCGACACTTTAAGAGCGGACTTC. Full variable domain (rest looked up from reference TRBV28 and TRBJ2-7): DVKVTQSSRYLVKRTGEKVFLECVQDMDHENMFWYRQDPGLGLRLIYFSYDVKMKEKGDIPEGYSVSREKKERFSLILESASTNQTSMYLCASSSPDTLRADFGPGTRLTVT.

This clonotype was seen ten or more times. This chain connects TRBV20-1 to TRBJ2-3; 8 bases line up with TRBD1. There are 13 residues in the CDR3. Unmatched junction bases numbered 5, after V lost 4 bases and J lost 5 bases. The germline V gene encodes CDR1 DFQATT and CDR2 SNEGSKA (reference sequence). This CDR3 is CSAKTGGVDTQYF. The CDR3, as DNA: TGCAGTGCTAAAACAGGGGGAGTAGATACGCAGTATTTT.

This sequence joins TRBV2 and TRBJ2-7; 16 nucleotides line up with TRBD2. V trimming: 6 bases; J trimming: 5 bases; junction bases outside the gene matches: 7. Per germline, CDR1 SNHLY and CDR2 FYNNEI. This CDR3 has 16 residues. The CDR3 protein is CASSQGLAGGPHEQYF. The CDR3 region has the DNA TGTGCCAGCAGCCAGGGACTAGCGGGAGGGCCCCACGAGCAGTACTTC.

This clonotype occurred a few times. The genes are TRBV20-1 and TRBJ2-3; the match to TRBD2 covers 10 bases. V lost 4 bases and J lost 0; bases outside the gene matches: 4. This CDR3 spans 15 amino acids. In germline, CDR1 is DFQATT, CDR2 SNEGSKA (reference sequence). CDR3 sequence reads: CSATQTSGSTDTQYF. In DNA form, the CDR3 reads TGCAGTGCTACCCAGACTAGCGGGAGCACAGATACGCAGTATTTT.

The table lists this clonotype with many counts. This chain uses TRBV7-6 with TRBJ2-5; 8 nucleotides line up with TRBD2. Trimming took 2 bases from V and 0 from J; bases not matched to a gene: 2. The CDR3 extends over 15 amino acids. CDR1 and CDR2 from the germline V gene are SGHVS and FNYEAQ. CDR3 sequence reads: CASSLLAGYQETQYF. CDR3 coding DNA: TGTGCCAGCAGCTTATTAGCGGGGTACCAAGAGACCCAGTACTTC.

The genes are TRBV4-1 and TRBJ2-2; D tentatively fits TRBD1 or TRBD2 (5 bases each). Germline CDR1 and CDR2: MGHRA and YSYEKL. Trimming took 1 base from V and 9 from J, leaving 9 bases between them. This CDR3 comprises 13 residues. CDR3 region: CASSQVRGRELFF. As DNA, the CDR3 is TGCGCCAGCAGCCAAGTACGGGGCAGGGAGCTGTTTTTT.

The chain combines TRBV20-1 with TRBJ1-1; D ambiguous. V lost 4 bases, J lost 1 base, and 7 bases lay in between. Germline CDR1 reads DFQATT; CDR2 reads SNEGSKA (reference sequence). The CDR3 sequence is 12 residues long. The CDR3 DNA is TGCAGTGCTATTCTCGAGAACACTGAAGCTTTCTTT. Its translation is CSAILENTEAFF.

This clonotype has a count of ten or more. The V gene is TRBV3-1, the J gene TRBJ2-7; D is ambiguous. The ends were cut back, 2 bases at V and 0 bases at J, with 14 bases in the middle. The CDR3 covers 16 residues. Germline CDR1 and CDR2: LGHDT and YNNKEL (reference sequence). The DNA for the CDR3 is TGTGCCAGCAGCCAAAACAGAATGGGATACTCCTACGAGCAGTACTTC. Its translation is CASSQNRMGYSYEQYF.

This clonotype was seen many times. The V and J genes are TRBV30 and TRBJ2-7, with D possibly being TRBD1 (6 bases). The CDR3 sequence is 14 residues long. Per the germline V gene, CDR1 is GTSNPN and CDR2 is SVGIG (reference sequence). V gave up 3 bases and J gave up 1 base, with 13 bases separating them. CDR3 amino acids: CAWRRTGRSYEQYF. In DNA, the CDR3 is TGTGCCTGGAGGCGCACAGGGAGATCCTACGAGCAGTACTTC.

This clonotype was picked up many times. The CDR3 nucleotides are TGTGCCAGCAGCCAAGAGTGGGGACTTGAAGCTTTCTTT. Encoded protein: CASSQEWGLEAFF. V usage is TRBV3-1 and J usage is TRBJ1-1, with D perhaps matching TRBD1 (5 bases). The V and J ends lost 0 bases and 7 bases respectively, with 9 bases between them. Germline values: CDR1 LGHDT, CDR2 YNNKEL (reference sequence). The CDR3 is made up of 13 amino acids.